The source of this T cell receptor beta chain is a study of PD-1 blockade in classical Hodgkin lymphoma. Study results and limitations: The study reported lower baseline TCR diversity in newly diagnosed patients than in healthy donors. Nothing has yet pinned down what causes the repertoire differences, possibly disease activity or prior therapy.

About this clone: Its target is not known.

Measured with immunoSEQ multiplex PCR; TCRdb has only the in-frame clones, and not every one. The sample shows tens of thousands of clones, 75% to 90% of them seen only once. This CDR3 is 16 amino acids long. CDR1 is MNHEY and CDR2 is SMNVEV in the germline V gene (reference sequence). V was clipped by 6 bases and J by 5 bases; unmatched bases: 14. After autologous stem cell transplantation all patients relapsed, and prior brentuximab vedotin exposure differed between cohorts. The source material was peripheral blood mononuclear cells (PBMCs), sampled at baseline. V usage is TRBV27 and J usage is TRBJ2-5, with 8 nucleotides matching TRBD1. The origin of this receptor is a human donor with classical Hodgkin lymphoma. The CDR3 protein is CASRSPYRGMWETQYF. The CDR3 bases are TGTGCCAGCAGATCACCGTACAGGGGGATGTGGGAGACCCAGTACTTC.